The subject of this entry is one T cell receptor (beta chain). Per germline, CDR1 SGHTA and CDR2 FQGNSA. The germline V and J ends were trimmed by 1 base and 4 bases, with 22 bases remaining between them. This CDR3 is 18 amino acids long. This sample was taken from a study of control samples from healthy donors and cancer patients. Profiled with immunoSEQ multiplex PCR; TCRdb holds only in-frame clones, not every one. The sample lists around 130,000 clones; approximately 91% were seen once. The chain has TRBV7-2 and TRBJ2-5; D possibly corresponds to TRBD2 (6 bases). Sequenced input: blood. This clonotype was obtained from a man aged 50 or older in good health. CDR3 sequence reads: CASSLGGNERVVRETQYF. CDR3 DNA sequence: TGTGCCAGCAGCTTAGGGGGAAATGAGCGGGTGGTGAGAGAGACCCAGTACTTC.